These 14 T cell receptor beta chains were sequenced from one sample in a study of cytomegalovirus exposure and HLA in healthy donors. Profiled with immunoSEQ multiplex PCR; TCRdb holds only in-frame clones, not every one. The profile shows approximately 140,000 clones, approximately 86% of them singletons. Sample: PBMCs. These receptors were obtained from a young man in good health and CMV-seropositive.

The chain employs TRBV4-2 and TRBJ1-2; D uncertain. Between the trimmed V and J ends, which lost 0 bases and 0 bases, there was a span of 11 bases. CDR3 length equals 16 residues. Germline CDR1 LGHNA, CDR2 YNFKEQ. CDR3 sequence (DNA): TGTGCCAGCAGCCAAGATGTCGGGGAACCTAACTATGGCTACACCTTC. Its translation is CASSQDVGEPNYGYTF.

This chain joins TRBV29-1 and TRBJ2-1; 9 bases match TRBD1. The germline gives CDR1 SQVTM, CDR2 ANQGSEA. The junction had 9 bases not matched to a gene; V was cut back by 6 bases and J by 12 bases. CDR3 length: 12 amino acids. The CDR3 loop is CSVATGGRGQFF. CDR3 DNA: TGCAGCGTCGCAACAGGGGGCAGGGGGCAGTTCTTC.

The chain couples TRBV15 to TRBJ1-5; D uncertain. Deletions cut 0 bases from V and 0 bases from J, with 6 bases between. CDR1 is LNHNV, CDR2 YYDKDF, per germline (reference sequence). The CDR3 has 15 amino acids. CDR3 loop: CATSRDDSSNQPQHF. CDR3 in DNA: TGTGCCACCAGCAGAGATGACTCTAGCAATCAGCCCCAGCATTTT.

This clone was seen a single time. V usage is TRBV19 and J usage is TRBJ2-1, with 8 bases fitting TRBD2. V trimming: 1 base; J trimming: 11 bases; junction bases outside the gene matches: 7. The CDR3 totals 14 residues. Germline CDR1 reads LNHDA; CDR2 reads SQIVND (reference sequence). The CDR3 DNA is TGTGCCAGTAGTATAGCGGGAGGGTCGAGGAAGCAGTTCTTC. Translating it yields CASSIAGGSRKQFF.

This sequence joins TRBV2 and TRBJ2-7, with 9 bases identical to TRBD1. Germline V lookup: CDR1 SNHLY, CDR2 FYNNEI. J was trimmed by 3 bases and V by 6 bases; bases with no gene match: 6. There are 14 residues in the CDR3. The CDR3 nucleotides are TGTGCCAGCAGCGCGGGACAGGGTGACTACGAGCAGTACTTC. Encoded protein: CASSAGQGDYEQYF.

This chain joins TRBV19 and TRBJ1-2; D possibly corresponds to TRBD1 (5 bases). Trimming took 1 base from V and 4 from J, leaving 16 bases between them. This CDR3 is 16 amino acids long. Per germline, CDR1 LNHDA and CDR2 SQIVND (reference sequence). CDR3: CASSIGHRSSAYGYTF. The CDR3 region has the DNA TGTGCCAGTAGTATAGGTCACAGGAGTTCGGCCTATGGCTACACCTTC.

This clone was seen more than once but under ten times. CDR3 residues: CASSGGGLTLTEAFF. The CDR3 nucleotides read TGTGCCAGCAGTGGAGGGGGTCTTACTCTGACTGAAGCTTTCTTT. The chain uses TRBV6-1 and TRBJ1-1; TRBD1 might be the D (6 bases). Germline CDR1 MNHNS, CDR2 SASEGT. Trimming left V 4 bases short and J 5 bases short, with 17 bases between. The CDR3 loop spans 15 amino acids.

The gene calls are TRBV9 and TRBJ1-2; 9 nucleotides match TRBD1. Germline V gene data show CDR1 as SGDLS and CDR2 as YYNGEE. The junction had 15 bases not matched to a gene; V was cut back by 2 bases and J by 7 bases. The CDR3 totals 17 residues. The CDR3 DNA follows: TGTGCCAGCAGCGTGGGGCACACGGGACAGGGAGATCGTGGCTACACCTTC. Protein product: CASSVGHTGQGDRGYTF.

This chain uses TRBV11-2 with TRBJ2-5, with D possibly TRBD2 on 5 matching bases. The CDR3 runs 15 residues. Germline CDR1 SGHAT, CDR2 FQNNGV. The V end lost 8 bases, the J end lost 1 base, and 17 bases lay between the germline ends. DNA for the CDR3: TGTGCCAGCCGCTCAATAGGAGGTGTCCAAGAGACCCAGTACTTC. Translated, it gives CASRSIGGVQETQYF. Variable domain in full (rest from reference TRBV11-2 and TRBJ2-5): EAGVAQSPRYKIIEKRQSVAFWCNPISGHATLYWYQQILGQGPKLLIQFQNNGVVDDSQLPKDRFSAERLKGVDSTLKIQPAKLEDSAVYLCASRSIGGVQETQYFGPGTRLLVL.

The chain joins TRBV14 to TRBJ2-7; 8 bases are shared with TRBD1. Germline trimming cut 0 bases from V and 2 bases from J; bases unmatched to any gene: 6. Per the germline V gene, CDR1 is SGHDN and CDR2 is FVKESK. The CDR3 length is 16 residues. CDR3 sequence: CASSQDLDRDAYEQYF. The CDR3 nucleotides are TGTGCCAGCAGCCAAGATTTGGACAGGGACGCCTACGAGCAGTACTTC.

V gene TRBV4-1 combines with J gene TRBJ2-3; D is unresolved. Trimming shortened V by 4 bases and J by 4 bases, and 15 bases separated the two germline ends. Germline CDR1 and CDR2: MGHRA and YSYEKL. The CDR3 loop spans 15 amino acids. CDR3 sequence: CASSPMWSSSDTQYF. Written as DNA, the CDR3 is TGCGCCAGCAGCCCAATGTGGTCGAGTTCAGATACGCAGTATTTT.

In nucleotides, the CDR3 is TGTGCCAGCAGTGAATACGAAGAGGGGGCGTACGAGCAGTACTTC. Translated, it gives CASSEYEEGAYEQYF. The chain has TRBV2 and TRBJ2-7; 7 bases are a match to TRBD1. This CDR3 is built from 15 residues. The V gene's germline CDR1 is SNHLY and CDR2 FYNNEI. Losses at the gene ends were 2 bases for V and 4 bases for J; bases not matched to a gene: 8. The variable domain in full, with the rest retrieved from reference TRBV2 and TRBJ2-7, is EPEVTQTPSHQVTQMGQEVILRCVPISNHLYFYWYRQILGQKVEFLVSFYNNEISEKSEIFDDQFSVERPDGSNFTLKIRSTKLEDSAMYFCASSEYEEGAYEQYFGPGTRLTVT.

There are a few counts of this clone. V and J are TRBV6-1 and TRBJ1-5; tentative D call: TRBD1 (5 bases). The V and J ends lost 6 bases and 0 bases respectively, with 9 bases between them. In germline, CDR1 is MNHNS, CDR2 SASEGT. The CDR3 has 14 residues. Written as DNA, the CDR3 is TGTGCCAGCAGCCGGGGGGATAGCAATCAGCCCCAGCATTTT. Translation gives CASSRGDSNQPQHF.

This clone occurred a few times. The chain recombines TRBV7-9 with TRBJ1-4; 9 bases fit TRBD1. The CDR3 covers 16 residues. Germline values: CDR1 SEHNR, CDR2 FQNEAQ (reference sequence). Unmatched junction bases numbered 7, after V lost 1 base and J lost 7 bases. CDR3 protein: CASSLGGTGYIEKLFF. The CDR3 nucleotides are TGTGCCAGCAGCTTAGGTGGGACAGGGTACATTGAAAAACTGTTTTTT.